This entry lists 22 T cell receptor beta chains sequenced from one sample in a study of a mutant IDH1 vaccine in newly diagnosed glioma. Clones were sequenced by immunoSEQ multiplex PCR, and TCRdb holds only the in-frame ones, with some missing. The table shows 70,000 to 100,000 clones, with about 91% occurring only once. Time point described: week 5, during vaccination. A 20-mer mutant IDH1 peptide at 300 ug was injected subcutaneously with topical imiquimod. No antigens are known for them. The sequencing here drew on PBMCs, taken from a glioma patient whose treatment included an IDH1 peptide vaccine. The receptors originated from a woman aged 50 to 60 with glioma.

The gene calls are TRBV7-9 and TRBJ2-1; weak D call: TRBD2 (6 bases). The germline CDR1 and CDR2 sequences are SEHNR and FQNEAQ (reference sequence). The CDR3 length is 14 residues. Trimming took off 3 bases at V and 3 bases at J, with 9 bases between the two ends. The CDR3 coding sequence is TGTGCCAGCAGCTTCCCAGCGGGCTACAATGAGCAGTTCTTC. Encoded protein: CASSFPAGYNEQFF.

The V call is TRBV5-6, the J call TRBJ1-6; D uncertain. Trimming left V 2 bases short and J 0 bases short, with 3 bases between. The CDR3 consists of 14 residues. Germline V lookup: CDR1 SGHDT, CDR2 YYEEEE. DNA for the CDR3: TGTGCCAGCAGCTTTAGCTCCTATAATTCACCCCTCCACTTT. This translates into CASSFSSYNSPLHF.

The chain uses TRBV6-1 and TRBJ1-5; D may be TRBD1 (6 bases). V was pared by 5 bases and J by 6 bases, with 14 bases between. This CDR3 is 14 amino acids long. Per the germline V gene, CDR1 is MNHNS and CDR2 is SASEGT. CDR3 region: CASSPTGSVQPQHF. Here the CDR3 DNA reads TGTGCCAGCAGTCCCACAGGGTCAGTTCAGCCCCAGCATTTT.

The genes are TRBV29-1 and TRBJ2-1, with D possibly called TRBD1 or TRBD2 (5 bases each). CDR3 size: 12 residues. V gave up 7 bases and J gave up 4 bases, with 11 bases separating them. Germline V gene lookup returns CDR1 SQVTM and CDR2 ANQGSEA. The CDR3 sequence is CSDHGAYNEQFF. CDR3 nucleotides: TGCAGCGATCACGGGGCTTACAATGAGCAGTTCTTC.

Here the CDR3 DNA reads TGTGCCACCCACCCTCGGACAGGGAGCTCCTACGAGCAGTACTTC. This encodes CATHPRTGSSYEQYF. This rearrangement joins TRBV28 to TRBJ2-7, with 8 bases fitting TRBD1. The germline V gene encodes CDR1 MDHEN and CDR2 SYDVKM. The CDR3 spans 15 residues. V lost 10 bases and J lost 0; bases outside the gene matches: 11.

The J gene is TRBJ1-2, the V gene TRBV6-1; D perhaps matches TRBD1 (5 bases). The CDR3 has 13 residues. V was cut by 6 bases and J by 4 bases, with 12 bases left in between. Looked up from germline, CDR1 is MNHNS and CDR2 is SASEGT. Written as DNA, the CDR3 is TGTGCCAGCAGCTCCGGGACGGTCTATGGCTACACCTTC. It translates to CASSSGTVYGYTF.

The chain carries TRBV7-2 and TRBJ2-1; 14 nucleotides line up with TRBD2. Per the germline V gene, CDR1 is SGHTA and CDR2 is FQGNSA. The CDR3 covers 18 residues. The J segment lost 0 bases and the V segment lost 5 bases, leaving 6 bases of the junction unmatched. Written as DNA, the CDR3 is TGTGCCAGCAGCACCGGGACTAGCGGGGGCCCCTCCTACAATGAGCAGTTCTTC. It specifies CASSTGTSGGPSYNEQFF.

The chain employs TRBV11-2 and TRBJ2-5, with D perhaps matching TRBD2 (5 bases). The CDR3 consists of 16 residues. CDR1 SGHAT and CDR2 FQNNGV come from the germline V gene. Trimming cost V 1 base and J 2 bases, with 14 bases left between them. The CDR3 spells CASSLVGNALQETQYF. CDR3 DNA sequence: TGTGCCAGCAGCTTAGTCGGGAACGCGCTGCAAGAGACCCAGTACTTC.

This chain links TRBV7-4 with TRBJ1-3; D remains unclear. Germline CDR1 and CDR2: SGHVT and SQSDAQ. CDR3 length: 17 amino acids. V was pared by 5 bases and J by 0 bases, with 17 bases between. The CDR3 reads CASSKTPPRGSGNTIYF. Here the CDR3 DNA reads TGTGCCAGCAGCAAGACACCCCCTCGGGGCTCTGGAAACACCATATATTTT.

The genes are TRBV4-2 and TRBJ2-7; 9 positions agree with TRBD1. The CDR3 totals 14 residues. V lost 1 base, J lost 3 bases, and 1 base stayed unmatched. Germline CDR1 is LGHNA and CDR2 is YNFKEQ. In nucleotides, the CDR3 is TGTGCCAGCAGCCAAGGGGGACAGGGCTACGAGCAGTACTTC. Translation: CASSQGGQGYEQYF.

The genes are TRBV5-1 and TRBJ1-1; D is undetermined. The germline V and J ends were trimmed by 1 base and 6 bases, with 16 bases remaining between them. The CDR3 loop spans 15 amino acids. CDR1 SGHRS and CDR2 YFSETQ come from the germline V gene. For the CDR3, the DNA is TGCGCCAGCAGCTTGTTCAGCAGGACTGTCTCTGAAGCTTTCTTT. This translates into CASSLFSRTVSEAFF. Full variable domain (rest looked up from reference TRBV5-1 and TRBJ1-1): KAGVTQTPRYLIKTRGQQVTLSCSPISGHRSVSWYQQTPGQGLQFLFEYFSETQRNKGNFPGRFSGRQFSNSRSEMNVSTLELGDSALYLCASSLFSRTVSEAFFGQGTRLTVV.

This sequence joins TRBV30 and TRBJ1-6; no clear D. CDR1 and CDR2 (germline): GTSNPN, SVGIG (reference sequence). The CDR3 covers 14 residues. The ends were cut back, 5 bases at V and 5 bases at J, with 13 bases in the middle. The CDR3 DNA is TGTGCCTGGGTAAGGACGGACCATAATTCACCCCTCCACTTT. It translates to CAWVRTDHNSPLHF.

The chain recombines TRBV29-1 with TRBJ2-7, with 7 bases fitting TRBD1. This CDR3 region has 12 residues. V lost 5 bases to trimming and J lost 4 bases; unmatched junction nucleotides: 5. Germline CDR1 SQVTM, CDR2 ANQGSEA. CDR3 region: CSVSGTAYEQYF. CDR3 DNA: TGCAGCGTTTCCGGGACAGCTTACGAGCAGTACTTC.

This rearrangement joins TRBV19 to TRBJ2-2; D unresolved. The V gene's germline CDR1 is LNHDA and CDR2 SQIVND (reference sequence). V gave up 3 bases and J gave up 6 bases, with 8 bases separating them. The CDR3 totals 13 residues. CDR3 sequence: CASSIRKAGELFF. The CDR3 DNA sequence: TGTGCCAGTAGTATTCGGAAAGCCGGGGAGCTGTTTTTT.

The V gene is TRBV30, the J gene TRBJ1-5; D is perhaps TRBD1 (6 bases). CDR3 length: 12 residues. Germline V lookup: CDR1 GTSNPN, CDR2 SVGIG (reference sequence). The V end lost 8 bases, the J end lost 6 bases, and 14 bases lay between the germline ends. In DNA, the CDR3 is TGTGCCGCCGGCAGGGGCAGTCAGCCCCAGCATTTT. It translates to CAAGRGSQPQHF. Based on the CDR3 plus reference TRBV30 and TRBJ1-5, the full variable domain is SQTIHQWPATLVQPVGSPLSLECTVEGTSNPNLYWYRQAAGRGLQLLFYSVGIGQISSEVPQNLSASRPQDRQFILSSKKLLLSDSGFYLCAAGRGSQPQHFGDGTRLSIL.

This clone was recorded only once. The rearrangement joins TRBV30 to TRBJ2-5; D not resolved. Germline CDR1 is GTSNPN and CDR2 is SVGIG (reference sequence). V was shortened by 4 bases and J by 4 bases, with 13 bases between the two germline ends. This CDR3 is 13 amino acids long. The CDR3 DNA sequence: TGTGCCTGGATCCCGGTGAAGCTAGAGACCCAGTACTTC. Translation: CAWIPVKLETQYF.

V is TRBV7-2 and J is TRBJ1-4; possibly TRBD1 for D (5 bases). The V end was cut by 5 bases, the J end by 2 bases, with 12 bases between. The CDR3 is 15 amino acids. Germline V gene lookup returns CDR1 SGHTA and CDR2 FQGNSA. The CDR3 DNA reads as TGTGCCAGCAGCCGCCGGGGGAACACTAATGAAAAACTGTTTTTT. Translated: CASSRRGNTNEKLFF.

Here the CDR3 DNA reads TGTGCCAGCTCACCACCCGGAGCCAAAAACATTCAGTACTTC. It translates to CASSPPGAKNIQYF. The genes are TRBV18 and TRBJ2-4; D is uncertain. This CDR3 spans 14 amino acids. Trimming removed 0 bases from V and 0 bases from J, with 3 bases in between. Germline loops: CDR1 KGHSH, CDR2 LQKENI.

In this sample, this clone turned up once. The chain recombines TRBV27 with TRBJ2-7; D not resolved. V gave up 3 bases and J gave up 0 bases, with 6 bases separating them. This CDR3 spans 13 amino acids. The germline V gene encodes CDR1 MNHEY and CDR2 SMNVEV (reference sequence). The CDR3 sequence is CASSFLDSYEQYF. The CDR3 DNA follows: TGTGCCAGCAGTTTTTTGGACTCCTACGAGCAGTACTTC.

The genes are TRBV10-3 and TRBJ2-7; 9 bases fit TRBD2. Germline assignment: CDR1 ENHRY and CDR2 SYGVKD. This CDR3 has 14 amino acids. The V and J ends lost 8 bases and 4 bases, in that order; junction bases with no gene match: 9. CDR3 sequence: CAIAGGGEPYEQYF. DNA of the CDR3: TGTGCCATCGCGGGGGGGGGCGAGCCTTACGAGCAGTACTTC.

The chain combines TRBV19 with TRBJ2-2, with D possibly being TRBD1 (7 bases). Trimming left V 3 bases short and J 6 bases short, with 17 bases between. The CDR3 has 16 amino acids. CDR1 and CDR2 (germline): LNHDA, SQIVND (reference sequence). The CDR3 DNA reads as TGTGCCAGTAGTATTCCCCGCAGGGGGGTGGCCGGGGAGCTGTTTTTT. Amino acid sequence: CASSIPRRGVAGELFF.

V usage is TRBV7-2 and J usage is TRBJ2-3; D is ambiguous. The CDR3 has 15 amino acids. The V gene lost 1 base and the J gene lost 1 base, with 9 bases spanning the gap. CDR1 and CDR2 (germline): SGHTA, FQGNSA. CDR3 sequence reads: CASSLGVWGTDTQYF. CDR3 sequence (DNA): TGTGCCAGCAGCTTAGGGGTCTGGGGCACAGATACGCAGTATTTT.